The clone carrying this T cell receptor (beta chain) was counted only a few times. The target antigen is unknown. The junction differs from germline at one of its ends, possibly a read error. Donor samples were obtained from healthy Caucasian individuals from Russia, aged 6 to 90. Staff drew about 10 milliliters of peripheral blood from each donor. The CDR3 sequence is 16 residues long. Germline CDR1 and CDR2: SGHTA and FQGNSA. The second PCR ran roughly 7 to 11 cycles with a sample-barcoded 5' primer and J-beta primers. Every individual sample yielded 2.5 million or more paired-end reads (each containing CDR3). TCRdb passed the 5' RACE reads through MiXCR, listing each CDR3 protein once. The sample shows 500,000 to 600,000 distinct CDR3 sequences, approximately 27% of them seen only once. This specimen comes from a study of blood T cells in healthy people across ages. Study-wide points: Older age coincided with a roughly linear decline in TCR beta diversity per million T cells.

Sequencing was performed on blood. The receptor comes from a woman in her seventies in good health. The genes are TRBV7-2 and TRBJ1-6; D is uncertain. The CDR3 DNA follows: TGTGCCAGCAGCGGCGGTCTAGTATCCTCTAATTCACCCCTCCACTTT. It codes for CASSGGLVSSNSPLHF. Using reference TRBV7-2 and TRBJ1-6 for the parts outside the CDR3, the full variable domain is GAGVSQSPSNKVTEKGKDVELRCDPISGHTALYWYRQSLGQGLEFLIYFQGNSAPDKSGLPSDRFSAERTGGSVSTLTIQRTQQEDSAVYLCASSGGLVSSNSPLHFGNGTRLTVT.